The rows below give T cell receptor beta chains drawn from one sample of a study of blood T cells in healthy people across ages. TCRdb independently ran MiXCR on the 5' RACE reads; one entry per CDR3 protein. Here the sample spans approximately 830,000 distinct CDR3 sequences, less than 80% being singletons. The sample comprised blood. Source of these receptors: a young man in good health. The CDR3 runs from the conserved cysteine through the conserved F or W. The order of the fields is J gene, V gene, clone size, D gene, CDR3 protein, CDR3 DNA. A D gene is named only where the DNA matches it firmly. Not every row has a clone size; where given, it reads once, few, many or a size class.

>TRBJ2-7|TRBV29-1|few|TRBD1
CSVEDREWGEQYF
TGCAGCGTTGAGGACAGGGAGTGGGGCGAGCAGTACTTC
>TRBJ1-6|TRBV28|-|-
CASSFVENSPLHF
TGTGCCAGCAGTTTTGTGGAGAATTCACCCCTCCACTTT
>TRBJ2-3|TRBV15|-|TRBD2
CATSARLAVLDTQYF
TGTGCCACCAGCGCCCGACTAGCGGTGCTTGATACGCAGTATTTT
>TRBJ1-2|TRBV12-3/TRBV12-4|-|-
CASRKTTGSHYGYTF
TGTGCCAGCAGAAAAACTACAGGGTCGCACTATGGCTACACCTTC
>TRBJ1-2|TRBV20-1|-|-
CSASPRYRGYTF
TGCAGTGCTAGTCCGCGGTATCGTGGCTACACCTTC
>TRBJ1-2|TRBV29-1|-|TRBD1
CSVEGLGQGVNYGYTF
TGCAGCGTTGAAGGTTTGGGACAGGGGGTTAACTATGGCTACACCTTC
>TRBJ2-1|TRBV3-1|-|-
CASSQMNLKYNEQFF
TGTGCCAGCAGCCAAATGAACCTCAAATACAATGAGCAGTTCTTC
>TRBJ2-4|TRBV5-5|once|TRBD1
CASSLARQGKNIQYF
TGTGCCAGCAGCTTGGCCCGACAGGGGAAAAACATTCAGTACTTC
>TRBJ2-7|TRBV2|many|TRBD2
CASSGRTSGGLGEQYF
TGTGCCAGCAGTGGAAGGACTAGCGGGGGCCTGGGTGAGCAGTACTTC
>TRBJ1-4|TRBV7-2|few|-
CASSMLRTSFNEKLFF
TGTGCCAGCAGCATGCTACGGACTTCGTTTAATGAAAAACTGTTTTTT
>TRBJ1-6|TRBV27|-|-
CASSSPSSYNSPLHF
TGTGCCAGCAGTTCACCGAGCTCCTATAATTCACCCCTCCACTTT
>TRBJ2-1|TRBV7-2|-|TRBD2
CASSLASTSEEFF
TGTGCCAGCAGCTTAGCGAGTACTAGCGAGGAGTTCTTC
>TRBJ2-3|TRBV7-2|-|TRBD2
CASSLRLAGGRGSTDTQYF
TGTGCCAGCAGCTTAAGACTAGCGGGGGGGCGTGGGAGCACAGATACGCAGTATTTT
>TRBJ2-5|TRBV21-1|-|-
CASTPPGIKCPGAYETQYF
TGTGCCAGCACCCCCCCAGGGATCAAATGCCCAGGGGCCTATGAGACCCAGTACTTC
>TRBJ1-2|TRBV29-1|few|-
CSVQGTVYGYTF
TGCAGCGTTCAGGGCACGGTCTATGGCTACACCTTC
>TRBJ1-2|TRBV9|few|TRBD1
CASRGQGAIGYTF
TGTGCCAGCAGGGGACAGGGGGCGATTGGCTACACCTTC
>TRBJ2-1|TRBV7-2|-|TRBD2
CASSLVVVAGGNNEQFF
TGTGCCAGCAGCTTAGTTGTTGTCGCGGGGGGTAACAATGAGCAGTTCTTC
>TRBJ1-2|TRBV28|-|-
CASSLPGDYGYTF
TGTGCCAGCAGTTTGCCAGGGGACTATGGCTACACCTTC
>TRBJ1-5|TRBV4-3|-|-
CASSQDLGGQPQHF
TGCGCCAGCAGCCAAGATCTCGGGGGTCAGCCCCAGCATTTT
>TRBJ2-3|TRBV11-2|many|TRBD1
CASSPRQGPTDTQYF
TGTGCCAGCAGCCCCCGACAGGGGCCCACAGATACGCAGTATTTT
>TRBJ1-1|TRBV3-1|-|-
CASSQESGENTEAFF
TGTGCCAGCAGCCAAGAATCAGGGGAGAACACTGAAGCTTTCTTT
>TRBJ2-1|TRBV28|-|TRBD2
CASSLGRTSINLNEQFF
TGTGCCAGCAGTTTAGGGAGGACTAGCATCAATCTCAATGAGCAGTTCTTC
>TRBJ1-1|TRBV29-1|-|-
CSVDRDMNTEAFF
TGCAGCGTTGATCGGGACATGAACACTGAAGCTTTCTTT
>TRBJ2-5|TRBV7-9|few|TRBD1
CASSPTRQGRETQYF
TGTGCCAGCAGCCCAACCAGACAGGGTAGAGAGACCCAGTACTTC
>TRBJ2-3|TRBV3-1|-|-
CASSQGVASLSDTQYF
TGTGCCAGCAGCCAAGGAGTCGCTAGCTTGTCAGATACGCAGTATTTT
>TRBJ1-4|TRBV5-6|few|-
CASSFQTFSEEYEKLFF
TGTGCCAGCAGCTTTCAGACCTTCTCGGAGGAGTATGAAAAACTGTTTTTT
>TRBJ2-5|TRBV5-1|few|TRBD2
CASSPRGGFEETQYF
TGCGCCAGCAGCCCTCGGGGGGGATTCGAAGAGACCCAGTACTTC
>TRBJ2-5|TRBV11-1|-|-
CASSLAPGRRTYNEQYF
TGTGCCAGCAGCTTGGCCCCCGGACGGAGGACCTACAATGAGCAGTACTTC
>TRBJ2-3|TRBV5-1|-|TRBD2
CASSLELAGFIPDTQYF
TGCGCCAGCAGCTTGGAACTAGCGGGGTTTATTCCAGATACGCAGTATTTT
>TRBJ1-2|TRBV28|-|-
CASSWTGYTF
TGTGCCAGCAGTTGGACAGGCTACACCTTC
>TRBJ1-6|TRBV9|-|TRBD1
CASSAGTGAWAKDSPLHF
TGTGCCAGCAGCGCCGGGACAGGAGCATGGGCCAAGGATTCACCCCTCCACTTT
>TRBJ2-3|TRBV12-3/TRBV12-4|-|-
CASSLRQLRADTQYF
TGTGCCAGCAGTTTACGCCAGCTCCGGGCAGATACGCAGTATTTT
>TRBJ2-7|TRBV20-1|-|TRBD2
CSARDPKTSGGYEQYF
TGCAGTGCTAGAGATCCGAAGACTAGCGGGGGATACGAGCAGTACTTC
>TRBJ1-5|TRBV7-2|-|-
CASSNSRGGVGNQPQHF
TGTGCCAGCAGCAACTCTAGGGGGGGCGTAGGCAATCAGCCCCAGCATTTT
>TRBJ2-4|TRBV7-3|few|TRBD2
CASSLTSGSQGSIQYF
TGTGCCAGCAGCTTAACGAGCGGGAGCCAGGGAAGCATTCAGTACTTC
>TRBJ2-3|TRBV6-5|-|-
CASRSPSTDTQYF
TGTGCCAGCAGAAGTCCGAGCACAGATACGCAGTATTTT
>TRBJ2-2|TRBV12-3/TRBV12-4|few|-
CASSWGVVTGELFF
TGTGCCAGCAGTTGGGGGGTGGTTACCGGGGAGCTGTTTTTT
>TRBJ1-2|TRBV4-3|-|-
CASSQDHNPNYGYTF
TGCGCCAGCAGCCAAGACCACAACCCTAACTATGGCTACACCTTC
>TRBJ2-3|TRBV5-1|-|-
CASSLEWGLDTQYF
TGCGCCAGCAGCTTGGAGTGGGGGTTAGATACGCAGTATTTT
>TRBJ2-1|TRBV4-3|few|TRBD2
CASSQLRGGAYNEQFF
TGCGCCAGCAGCCAGTTGCGCGGGGGGGCCTACAATGAGCAGTTCTTC
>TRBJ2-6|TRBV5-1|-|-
CASSLAGLFGHRANVLTF
TGCGCCAGCAGCTTGGCCGGACTCTTCGGTCATAGGGCCAACGTCCTGACTTTC
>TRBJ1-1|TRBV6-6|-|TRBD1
CASIQGASTEAFF
TGTGCCAGCATTCAGGGGGCATCCACTGAAGCTTTCTTT
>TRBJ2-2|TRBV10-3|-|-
CAIRGTGTGELFF
TGTGCCATCAGGGGGACGGGGACCGGGGAGCTGTTTTTT
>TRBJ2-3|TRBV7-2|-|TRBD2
CASSLLAGLHTDTQYF
TGTGCCAGCAGCTTACTAGCGGGGTTGCACACAGATACGCAGTATTTT
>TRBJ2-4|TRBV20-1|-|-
CSANAEEQYF
TGCAGTGCGAACGCTGAGGAGCAGTACTTC